This TCR beta chain stems from a study of OX40 agonist ivuxolimab in advanced cancers. Study-level background: Patients were treated with intravenous ivuxolimab, dosed at 0.01 to 10 mg/kg and infused every 2 weeks.

This CDR3 is 15 amino acids long. Germline-derived CDR1 and CDR2 are SGHAT and FQNNGV. Trimming took off 5 bases at V and 3 bases at J, with 14 bases between the two ends. Notes on this clone: Antigen specificity is unknown.

Produced via immunoSEQ multiplex PCR; TCRdb's table is partial and in-frame only. Of some 70,000 clones in the sample, approximately 90% are singletons; the top ten hold 1.1%. Study results and caveats: CD8+ T cells showed, on average, more clonal expansion than CD4+ cells.

The source material was CD4+ or CD8+ T cells sorted from blood, sampled in a trial of the OX40 agonist ivuxolimab. The chain links TRBV11-2 to TRBJ2-1; TRBD1 might be the D (6 bases). This TCR was sampled from an adult with an advanced solid tumor such as melanoma, head and neck, liver or kidney cancer. The CDR3 nucleotides are TGTGCCAGCAGCCAAACAGGGATAGACTACAATGAGCAGTTCTTC. It codes for CASSQTGIDYNEQFF. The full variable domain, with the rest looked up from reference TRBV11-2 and TRBJ2-1, is EAGVAQSPRYKIIEKRQSVAFWCNPISGHATLYWYQQILGQGPKLLIQFQNNGVVDDSQLPKDRFSAERLKGVDSTLKIQPAKLEDSAVYLCASSQTGIDYNEQFFGPGTRLTVL.